This T cell receptor (beta chain) came from a study of blood T cells in healthy people across ages (dated by TCRdb to the mid-2010s). Some background on the complete study: In model experiments, roughly one uniquely barcoded TCR beta cDNA molecule per two T cells was captured by template switching. For two donors (one aged 18 to 29 and one aged 80 or older), the study analyzed two additional independent replicas of 1 million unique cDNA reads from the same blood draw. The donors were divided into four age groups: young (average around 17 years), middle-aged (over 35), aged (approximately 62) and long-lived (around 87). Using deep sequencing normalized with unique cDNA molecular identifiers, the study measured how TCR beta repertoire diversity changes with age.

This clonotype was seen more than once but under ten times. Its specific antigen is unknown. Base qualities are missing; no much larger clone stands one base away. The CDR3 has 13 amino acids, counting the end cysteine and phenylalanine. The DNA shown is the 39-base CDR3, in frame from base 1. CDR1 SGHDN and CDR2 FVKESK were looked up in the germline V gene. V and J lose 2 bases and 2 bases, and a span of 6 bases separates them. Receptor libraries were prepared by 5' RACE. Sequencing was performed on an Illumina HiSeq 2500. A second PCR of about 6 to 12 cycles was run with a J-beta primer mix and a sample-barcoded 5' primer. A template-switch 5' adaptor carrying 12 random nucleotides introduced a unique molecular identifier onto each TCR beta cDNA molecule. Each sample yielded at least 3 million CDR3-containing paired-end reads. First-strand cDNA synthesis was performed from all RNA using the Mint cDNA synthesis kit, with priming by a TRBC-specific oligonucleotide. Following uracil-DNA glycosylase treatment, all cDNA underwent a first 18-cycle PCR with the universal primers M1SS and BC2_uni_R. Under the source paper's analysis protocol: For normalization, 1 million high-quality reads were randomly selected from each sample, with every read carrying a distinct molecular identifier. Instead of being binned into consensus sequences, reads that shared molecular identifiers were thrown out. MiTCR, with a Q25 quality threshold and the strictest error-elimination algorithm, was used for CDR3 identification, clonotype clustering and error correction. A nonparametric unseen species model using Euler transformation provided a lower-bound estimate of total TCR beta diversity. The public reads were reprocessed in TCRdb via fastp at Q25 and MiXCR, keeping in-frame beta chains. CDR3 protein duplicates are merged, each entry listing the most common genes and DNA. Clone size and V and J calls follow TCRdb, not the original study. This sample holds approximately 960,000 distinct CDR3 sequences; 25% to 35% were observed only once. Together, the top ten hold roughly a tenth of the sample.

Systemically healthy Caucasian individuals from Russia, around 38 in total and aged roughly 6 to 100 years, were included as donors. Each donor gave around 9 milliliters of peripheral blood, collected into EDTA-treated Vacutainer tubes. Ficoll-Paque density-gradient centrifugation was used to isolate PBMCs, with at least 6 million obtained per sample. Total RNA was extracted from PBMCs with Trizol reagent, with at least 5.5 micrograms obtained per sample. For every donor, flow cytometry on a PBMC aliquot measured the percentage of naive CD45RAhigh/CD27high T cells. Overall study results and their limits: Estimates of total diversity based on one million sequenced T cells were considered lower bounds and underestimates. Because donor CMV infection status was unknown, age-related changes in expanded clonotypes were potentially confounded. Compared with the aged group, the long-lived group had more naive CD4+ T cells, fewer expanded clones and increased TCR diversity, suggesting age selection. The percentage of naive T cells measured by flow cytometry correlated strongly with observed TCR beta diversity. Because profiling used bulk unsorted PBMCs, naive and antigen-experienced compartments could not be compared conclusively. Observed TCR beta diversity per million T cells fell roughly linearly with age, and a significant reduction was already apparent by age roughly 40.

The same data also contributed to another study, on T cells of mothers and their children. From the second report: The donors were nine systemically healthy Caucasian individuals, made up of three mothers and their six children. cDNA synthesis used all of the extracted RNA, with 1.5 ug of RNA in each 15 ul reaction. In the second PCR, the M1S primer added sample barcodes and 2-4 random nucleotides. Each mother yielded over 10 million TCR beta CDR3 reads and each child 2.5 million to 3 million reads. Thymic selection similarly shapes TCR recombination output in related and unrelated pairs, with minor effect from inherited differences. Normalized repertoire overlap was always found to be slightly, but never significantly, higher in related mother-child pairs than in unrelated mother-child pairs. With a sensitivity of approximately 100 clones per million clonotypes, no persistent microchimeric T cell clones were detected. In the study, deep NGS was used to compare the TCR beta repertoires of mothers and children, and features distinguishing related mother-child pairs from unrelated individuals were sought. On average, the children were roughly 10 +/- 4 years old, while the mothers were about 40 +/- 4 years old. After adapters were ligated using NEBNext reagents, the libraries underwent 100+100 nt paired-end sequencing on an Illumina HiSeq 2000. To prevent cross-contamination, the mother and child libraries were prepared one month apart and sequenced in separate runs. For each donor, somewhere between roughly 500,000 and 2,100,000 distinct TCR beta clonotypes were identified. Naive TCR beta clonotypes were estimated from low-frequency clonotypes matched to each donor's FACS-determined naive share, without sorting.

The chain was built from TRBV14 and TRBJ1-2; the D gene cannot be resolved reliably. The TCR comes from a woman aged 40 to 50 in good health. Sample: blood. The nucleotide sequence is given as TGTGCCAGCAGCCAATACAGAAACTATGGCTACACCTTC. The translation is CASSQYRNYGYTF.